The next 5 T cell receptor beta chains were all read from a single sample in a study of blood T cell repertoires in COVID-19. Clones were read by immunoSEQ multiplex PCR, and TCRdb kept only the in-frame ones, dropping some. The table has a few hundred thousand clones, approximately 87% seen once. What was sequenced was PBMCs or T cells enriched from blood (not recorded which). The receptors stem from a man aged 35-49 years in a cohort exposed to, infected with or recovered from COVID-19 (not recorded which).

The chain uses TRBV28 and TRBJ2-7; a possible D gene is TRBD2 (5 bases). The germline V gene has CDR1 MDHEN and CDR2 SYDVKM. The CDR3 is 14 residues long. V shed 7 bases and J shed 0 bases, with 13 bases lying between them. Here the CDR3 DNA reads TGTGCCAGCATTGGGGAGTTGGGCTCCTACGAGCAGTACTTC. Protein sequence: CASIGELGSYEQYF. Full variable domain (rest looked up from reference TRBV28 and TRBJ2-7): DVKVTQSSRYLVKRTGEKVFLECVQDMDHENMFWYRQDPGLGLRLIYFSYDVKMKEKGDIPEGYSVSREKKERFSLILESASTNQTSMYLCASIGELGSYEQYFGPGTRLTVT.

The CDR3 DNA is TGTGCCAGCAGCCTAGACAGCACCGGGGAGCTGTTTTTT. Translation: CASSLDSTGELFF. The chain joins TRBV9 to TRBJ2-2; possibly TRBD1 for D (5 bases). CDR3 length: 13 residues. Between the trimmed V and J ends, which lost 4 bases and 4 bases, there was a span of 8 bases. Germline V gene data show CDR1 as SGDLS and CDR2 as YYNGEE.

The chain recombines TRBV6-5 with TRBJ2-4, with D possibly being TRBD2 (6 bases). This CDR3 spans 13 amino acids. The V end lost 5 bases, the J end lost 3 bases, and 8 bases lay between the germline ends. Germline CDR1 and CDR2: MNHEY and SVGAGI. The CDR3 nucleotides read TGTGCCAGCAGTACCGGGGGCAAAAACATTCAGTACTTC. Amino acid sequence: CASSTGGKNIQYF.

This chain connects TRBV5-4 to TRBJ2-7, with 12 positions matching TRBD2. V dropped 5 bases and J dropped 6; count of bases not matched to a gene: 9. The CDR3 runs 15 residues. Germline assignment: CDR1 SGHNT and CDR2 YYREEE (reference sequence). CDR3 bases: TGTGCCAGCAGTTGGGGACTAGCGGGTAAGGGCGAGCAGTACTTC. This codes for CASSWGLAGKGEQYF.

The rearrangement links TRBV7-2 to TRBJ2-7; the D gene is possibly TRBD2 (6 bases). The CDR3 length is 14 residues. From germline, CDR1 is SGHTA and CDR2 FQGNSA. The germline V and J ends were trimmed by 3 bases and 2 bases, with 11 bases remaining between them. The CDR3 reads CASSFTGGTYEQYF. CDR3 sequence (DNA): TGTGCCAGCAGCTTTACGGGCGGGACCTACGAGCAGTACTTC.